This T cell receptor (beta chain) stems from a study of T cells in Graves' hyperthyroidism and ophthalmopathy. Amplification of TCR beta CDR3 regions was performed using RNA transcripts as template. The HTBI primer set was used in a first-round RT-PCR of the TCR CDR3. MiXCR, run by TCRdb on the multiplex PCR reads, gives a single entry per CDR3 protein. The table shows more than 450,000 distinct CDR3 sequences, with around 13% occurring only once. The germline V gene has CDR1 SGHTA and CDR2 FQGNSA. Trimming took off 2 bases at V and 4 bases at J, with 15 bases between the two ends. The CDR3 runs 16 residues. Study-level findings and limits: Appearing also in blood were most of the thyroid clonotypes expanded above 0.001. A model using 13 V-J features told ophthalmopathy apart from stable hyperthyroidism.

With a duration under 2 months, the hyperthyroidism was newly diagnosed in patients aged 18 to 65. As for this clonotype: Its specificity is not known.

The sequencing input was blood. This clonotype was obtained from a woman in her forties with Graves' hyperthyroidism. The chain recombines TRBV7-2 with TRBJ2-1; D tentatively fits TRBD1 or TRBD2 (6 bases each). This chain's CDR3 is CASSLRWGAGYNEQFF. DNA of the CDR3: TGTGCCAGCAGCTTAAGGTGGGGGGCGGGATACAATGAGCAGTTCTTC. Based on the CDR3 plus reference TRBV7-2 and TRBJ2-1, the full variable domain is GAGVSQSPSNKVTEKGKDVELRCDPISGHTALYWYRQSLGQGLEFLIYFQGNSAPDKSGLPSDRFSAERTGGSVSTLTIQRTQQEDSAVYLCASSLRWGAGYNEQFFGPGTRLTVL.